These 17 T cell receptor beta chains originate from one sample sequenced in a study of radiation and T cells in renal cell carcinoma. Here immunoSEQ multiplex PCR was the method, and the copy in TCRdb shows in-frame clones only, minus some. Among approximately 150,000 clones listed, over 80% were seen once. Time point of the sample: baseline pretreatment blood. Treatment meaning: 15 Gy SBRT to primary tumor, nephrectomy 4 weeks later. The sequencing here drew on blood, taken from a patient whose treatment included radiotherapy and nephrectomy. These receptors were collected from a woman between 50 and 59 years old with renal cell carcinoma.

The chain carries TRBV4-3 and TRBJ1-6, with 7 positions matching TRBD1. Trimming removed 1 base from V and 4 bases from J; junction bases left unmatched: 1. Germline loops: CDR1 LGHNA, CDR2 YSLEER. This CDR3 contains 15 residues. In DNA form, the CDR3 reads TGCGCCAGCAGCCAAGGACAGGGTTATAATTCACCCCTCCACTTT. This encodes CASSQGQGYNSPLHF.

This clone showed up just once. This chain joins TRBV5-1 and TRBJ1-3; no reliable D call. The V and J ends lost 0 bases and 1 base respectively, with 8 bases between them. Germline CDR1 and CDR2: SGHRS and YFSETQ. This CDR3 has 15 amino acids. The CDR3, as DNA: TGCGCCAGCAGCTTGGATACGGGGTCTGGAAACACCATATATTTT. This gives the protein CASSLDTGSGNTIYF.

CDR3 sequence (DNA): TGTGCCAGCAGCCGCAACCCTCACGAGCAGTACTTC. Residues: CASSRNPHEQYF. The chain combines TRBV7-2 with TRBJ2-7, with no clear D. This CDR3 comprises 12 residues. V shed 5 bases and J shed 5 bases, with 10 bases lying between them. The germline V gene encodes CDR1 SGHTA and CDR2 FQGNSA.

The gene calls are TRBV10-3 and TRBJ1-1; D is unclear. Germline V gene sequence: CDR1 ENHRY, CDR2 SYGVKD. With 7 bases removed from V and 9 bases from J, the gap between germline ends came to 12 bases. CDR3 length: 11 amino acids. The CDR3 sequence is CAIMAGQKAFF. CDR3 nucleotides: TGTGCCATCATGGCCGGGCAGAAAGCTTTCTTT.

The rearrangement joins TRBV27 to TRBJ1-2; 8 positions agree with TRBD1. V dropped 6 bases and J dropped 0; count of bases not matched to a gene: 3. CDR1 is MNHEY, CDR2 SMNVEV, per germline (reference sequence). The CDR3 extends over 14 amino acids. In nucleotides, the CDR3 is TGTGCCAGCAGCGGACAGGGAACTAACTATGGCTACACCTTC. Translation gives CASSGQGTNYGYTF.

This sequence joins TRBV30 and TRBJ1-4; possible D gene TRBD1, 5 bases. Germline loops: CDR1 GTSNPN, CDR2 SVGIG (reference sequence). This CDR3 contains 13 residues. The ends were cut back, 7 bases at V and 8 bases at J, with 17 bases in the middle. The CDR3 protein is CASEARGDEKLFF. DNA for the CDR3: TGTGCCTCCGAGGCCCGGGGGGACGAAAAACTGTTTTTT.

V usage is TRBV30 and J usage is TRBJ1-2, with D hard to call. This CDR3 comprises 16 residues. The germline gives CDR1 GTSNPN, CDR2 SVGIG (reference sequence). The V gene lost 4 bases and the J gene lost 3 bases, with 21 bases spanning the gap. The CDR3, as DNA: TGTGCCTGGAAAGTTACGAAGACCTCAACGGACTATGGCTACACCTTC. This codes for CAWKVTKTSTDYGYTF.

This clone occurred once. The CDR3 coding sequence is TGTGCCAGCAGTCAGGGACACAAGACCAAAGATACGCAGTATTTT. This gives the protein CASSQGHKTKDTQYF. This chain links TRBV2 with TRBJ2-3, with D possibly being TRBD1 (6 bases). Germline loops: CDR1 SNHLY, CDR2 FYNNEI. V shed 5 bases and J shed 5 bases, with 17 bases lying between them. The length of the CDR3 is 15 residues. Together with reference TRBV2 and TRBJ2-3, the CDR3 gives the full variable domain: EPEVTQTPSHQVTQMGQEVILRCVPISNHLYFYWYRQILGQKVEFLVSFYNNEISEKSEIFDDQFSVERPDGSNFTLKIRSTKLEDSAMYFCASSQGHKTKDTQYFGPGTRLTVL.

This clone is a singleton in its sample. The V and J genes are TRBV18 and TRBJ2-3; tentative D call: TRBD2 (5 bases). CDR1 is KGHSH, CDR2 LQKENI, per germline. V lost 1 base and J lost 6, with 8 bases in between. The length of the CDR3 is 13 residues. The CDR3 loop is CASSPRPSDTQYF. The CDR3 bases are TGTGCCAGCTCACCACGGCCTAGCGATACGCAGTATTTT.

The chain recombines TRBV25-1 with TRBJ1-2; tentatively, D is TRBD1 (5 bases). The V gene lost 8 bases and the J gene lost 8 bases, with 15 bases spanning the gap. Germline-derived CDR1 and CDR2 are MGHDK and SYGVNS. The CDR3 has 12 residues. Written as DNA, the CDR3 is TGTGCCAGCCGGGGGGTGATCGCAGGCTACACCTTC. Translated, it gives CASRGVIAGYTF.

The chain employs TRBV5-5 and TRBJ2-1, with 9 bases lining up with TRBD1. The CDR3 length is 15 residues. Germline values: CDR1 SGHKS, CDR2 YYEKEE (reference sequence). V lost 1 base and J lost 3; bases outside the gene matches: 2. In DNA form, the CDR3 reads TGTGCCAGCAGCTTGACAGGGGGCATCTACAATGAGCAGTTCTTC. Protein sequence: CASSLTGGIYNEQFF.

The chain recombines TRBV27 with TRBJ2-2; a weak D match, TRBD1 (5 bases). This CDR3 comprises 15 residues. V lost 3 bases and J lost 4, with 12 bases in between. Per the germline V gene, CDR1 is MNHEY and CDR2 is SMNVEV (reference sequence). CDR3 in amino acids: CASSFGQGVTGELFF. The DNA of the CDR3 is TGTGCCAGCAGTTTCGGGCAGGGTGTCACCGGGGAGCTGTTTTTT.

The J gene is TRBJ1-2, the V gene TRBV27; 9 bases fit TRBD1. The CDR3 covers 13 residues. Germline CDR1 is MNHEY and CDR2 is SMNVEV (reference sequence). V lost 6 bases to trimming and J lost 8 bases; unmatched junction nucleotides: 7. The CDR3 sequence: CASRPQGARGYTF. The CDR3 bases are TGTGCCAGCAGACCACAGGGGGCACGGGGCTACACCTTC.

The J gene is TRBJ1-6, the V gene TRBV6-5; D may be TRBD1 (6 bases). V was trimmed by 0 bases and J by 10 bases, leaving 16 bases between them. The germline V gene encodes CDR1 MNHEY and CDR2 SVGAGI. The CDR3 runs 16 residues. The CDR3 protein is CASSYSNTGFRSPLHF. Here the CDR3 DNA reads TGTGCCAGCAGTTACTCGAATACAGGGTTTCGGTCACCCCTCCACTTT.

The chain carries TRBV7-2 and TRBJ2-2; 10 nucleotides agree with TRBD2. The germline gives CDR1 SGHTA, CDR2 FQGNSA. This CDR3 spans 17 amino acids. Trimming took 3 bases from V and 5 from J; bases not matched to a gene: 9. The CDR3 loop reads CASSFGLAGVRTGELFF. Written as DNA, the CDR3 is TGTGCCAGCAGCTTCGGCCTAGCGGGAGTTCGGACCGGGGAGCTGTTTTTT.

The chain has TRBV6-5 and TRBJ1-1; 7 bases map to TRBD1. V was clipped by 7 bases and J by 4 bases; unmatched bases: 9. Germline CDR1 is MNHEY and CDR2 is SVGAGI. This CDR3 is 14 amino acids long. CDR3 protein: CASTWTGVTTEAFF. The CDR3 DNA reads as TGTGCCAGCACCTGGACAGGAGTTACCACTGAAGCTTTCTTT.

The chain joins TRBV5-6 to TRBJ1-5; D ambiguous. V lost 4 bases and J lost 3, with 8 bases in between. Germline CDR1 SGHDT, CDR2 YYEEEE. This CDR3 region has 13 residues. CDR3: CASSRANNQPQHF. CDR3 bases: TGTGCCAGCAGCCGGGCAAACAATCAGCCCCAGCATTTT.